This entry features one TCR beta chain sequence. The CDR3 is 13 amino acids. Germline V gene lookup returns CDR1 SNHLY and CDR2 FYNNEI. V trimming: 7 bases; J trimming: 4 bases; junction bases outside the gene matches: 4. The data were obtained in a study of blood T cell repertoires in COVID-19. At the level of the study: PBMCs, B-cell-depleted T cells, or T cells were the source of the cDNA or gDNA that made up the material.

Data came from immunoSEQ multiplex PCR; TCRdb stores just in-frame clones and leaves some out. Here the sample spans some 260,000 clones, roughly 87% being singletons. Recruitment covered about two dozen US areas and drew participants whose ages spanned roughly 18 to 100 years. The chain combines TRBV2 with TRBJ1-5; the match to TRBD1 covers 7 bases. Specimen: PBMCs or T cells enriched from blood (not recorded which). This receptor was identified in a woman in her 30s with acute COVID-19. This chain's CDR3 is CASTDRLNQPQHF. The CDR3 DNA reads as TGTGCCAGCACGGACAGGTTGAATCAGCCCCAGCATTTT.